Included here is one T cell receptor (beta chain) sequence, with context. Antigen unknown. The CDR3 is made up of 18 amino acids. With V trimmed by 1 base and J by 3 bases, 8 bases remained unmatched. Germline V gene sequence: CDR1 LGHNA, CDR2 YSLEER. The TCR beta libraries were generated through quantitative 5'-RACE incorporating molecular barcodes. TCRdb itself ran the 5' RACE reads through MiXCR, one entry per CDR3 protein. The sample yields more than 650,000 distinct CDR3 sequences, about 12% seen once. The data are from a study of CD8 T cells in ankylosing spondylitis. General study findings and limits: What appeared characteristic of ankylosing spondylitis blood was a TCR beta motif of several highly homologous variants. A subset of motif variants has previously been described in the synovial fluid and blood of reactive arthritis. CD8+ cells made up the disease-linked clones, which were relatively rare in peripheral blood.

The sample was blood, either unsorted or a sorted T cell fraction (not recorded which). The source of this sequence is a male donor with ankylosing spondylitis. The chain recombines TRBV4-3 with TRBJ2-3; the match to TRBD2 covers 12 bases. The DNA of the CDR3 is TGCGCCAGCAGCCAAGGAACGTCTCTAGCGGGAGGGACAGATACGCAGTATTTT. This encodes CASSQGTSLAGGTDTQYF.